This record looks at one T cell receptor (beta chain) sequence and its context. The source of the sample is a study of response to subunit inactivated influenza vaccine. One entry per CDR3 protein, called by TCRdb with MiXCR from the RT-PCR reads. The data show roughly 540,000 distinct CDR3 sequences, around 25% seen once. V lost 2 bases and J 2 bases, leaving 20 bases between the germline ends. CDR3 length: 17 residues. Germline CDR1 reads SGHRS; CDR2 reads YFSETQ. These data are also associated with another study on T cells expressing NK-cell markers. As that study records: Synthesis of TCR beta cDNA relied on 5'RACE template switching carrying UMIs. These clonotypes also led the CD3+CD56-NKG2C+ fraction in a handful of donors. HCMV specificity was not established for the expanded NKG2C+ T cell clones.

This specimen was CD4+ T cells sorted from PBMCs, taken approximately 13 days after vaccination. This receptor was identified in a man aged 50-59 years who received an inactivated influenza vaccine. The gene calls are TRBV5-1 and TRBJ2-7; D gene uncertain. The CDR3 loop is CASSFDLSGRTPYEQYF. The CDR3 DNA reads TGCGCCAGCAGCTTCGACCTGTCCGGCAGGACCCCCTACGAGCAGTACTTC.